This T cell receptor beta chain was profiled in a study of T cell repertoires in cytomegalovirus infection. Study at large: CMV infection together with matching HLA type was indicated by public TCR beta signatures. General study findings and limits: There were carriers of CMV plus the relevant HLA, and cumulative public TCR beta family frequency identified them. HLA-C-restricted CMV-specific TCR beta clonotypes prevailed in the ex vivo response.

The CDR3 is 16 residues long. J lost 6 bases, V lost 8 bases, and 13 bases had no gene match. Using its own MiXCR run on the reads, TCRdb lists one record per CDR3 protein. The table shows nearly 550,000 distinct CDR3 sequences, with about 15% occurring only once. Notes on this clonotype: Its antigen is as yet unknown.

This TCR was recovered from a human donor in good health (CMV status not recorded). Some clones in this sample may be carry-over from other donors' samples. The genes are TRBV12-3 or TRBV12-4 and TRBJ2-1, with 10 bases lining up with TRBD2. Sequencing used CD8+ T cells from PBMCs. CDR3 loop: CASLSPAGGPSNEQFF. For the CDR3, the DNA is TGTGCCAGCCTCTCTCCAGCGGGAGGGCCAAGCAATGAGCAGTTCTTC.